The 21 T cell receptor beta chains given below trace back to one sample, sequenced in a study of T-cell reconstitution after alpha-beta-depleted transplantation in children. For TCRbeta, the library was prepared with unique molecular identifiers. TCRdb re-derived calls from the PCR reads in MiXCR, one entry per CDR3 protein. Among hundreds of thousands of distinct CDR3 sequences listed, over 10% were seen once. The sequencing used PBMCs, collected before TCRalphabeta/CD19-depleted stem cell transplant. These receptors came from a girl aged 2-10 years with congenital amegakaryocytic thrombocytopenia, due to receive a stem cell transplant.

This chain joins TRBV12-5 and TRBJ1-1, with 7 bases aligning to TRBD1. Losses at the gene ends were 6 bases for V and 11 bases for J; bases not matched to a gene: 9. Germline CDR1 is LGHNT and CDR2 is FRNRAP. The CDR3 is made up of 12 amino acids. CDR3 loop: CASGLGTDWAFF. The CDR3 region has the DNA TGTGCTAGTGGCCTCGGGACAGATTGGGCTTTCTTT.

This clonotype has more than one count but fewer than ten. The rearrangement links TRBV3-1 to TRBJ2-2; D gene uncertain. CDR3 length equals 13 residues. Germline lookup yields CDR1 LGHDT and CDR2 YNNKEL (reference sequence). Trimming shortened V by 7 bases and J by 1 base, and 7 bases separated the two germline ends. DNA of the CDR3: TGTGCCAGCAACACGGGGAACACCGGGGAGCTGTTTTTT. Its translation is CASNTGNTGELFF.

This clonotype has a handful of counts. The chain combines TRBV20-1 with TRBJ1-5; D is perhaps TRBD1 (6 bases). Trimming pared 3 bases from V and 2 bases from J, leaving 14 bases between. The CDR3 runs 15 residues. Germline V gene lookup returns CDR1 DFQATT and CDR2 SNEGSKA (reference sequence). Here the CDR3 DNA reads TGCAGTGCTAGGAATGAGGGGGGCGGCAATCAGCCCCAGCATTTT. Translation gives CSARNEGGGNQPQHF.

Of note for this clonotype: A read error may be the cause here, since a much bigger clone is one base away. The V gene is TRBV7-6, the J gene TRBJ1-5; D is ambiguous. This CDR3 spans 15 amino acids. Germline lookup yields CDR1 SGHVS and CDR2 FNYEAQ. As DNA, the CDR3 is TGTGCCAGCAACTTAGACGGGTCCAGCAATCAGCCCCAGCATTTT. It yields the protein CASNLDGSSNQPQHF.

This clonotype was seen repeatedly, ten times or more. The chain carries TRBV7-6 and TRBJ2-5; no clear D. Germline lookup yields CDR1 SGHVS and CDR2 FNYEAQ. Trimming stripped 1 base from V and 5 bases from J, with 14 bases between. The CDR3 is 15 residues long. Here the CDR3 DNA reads TGTGCCAGCAGCTTAGATGGCAGAATGGGTGAGACCCAGTACTTC. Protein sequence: CASSLDGRMGETQYF.

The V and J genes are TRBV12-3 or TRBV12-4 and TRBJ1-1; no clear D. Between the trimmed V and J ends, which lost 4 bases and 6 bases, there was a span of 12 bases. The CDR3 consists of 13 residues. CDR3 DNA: TGTGCCAGCAGTTCGCCGCCCGGAGCTGAAGCTTTCTTT. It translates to CASSSPPGAEAFF.

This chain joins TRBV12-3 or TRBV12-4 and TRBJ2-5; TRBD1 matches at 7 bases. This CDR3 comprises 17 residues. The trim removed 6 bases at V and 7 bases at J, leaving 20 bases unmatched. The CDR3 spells CASSLRTWDSRTGTQYF. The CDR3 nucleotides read TGTGCCAGCAGCTTACGTACCTGGGACAGCCGTACCGGGACCCAGTACTTC.

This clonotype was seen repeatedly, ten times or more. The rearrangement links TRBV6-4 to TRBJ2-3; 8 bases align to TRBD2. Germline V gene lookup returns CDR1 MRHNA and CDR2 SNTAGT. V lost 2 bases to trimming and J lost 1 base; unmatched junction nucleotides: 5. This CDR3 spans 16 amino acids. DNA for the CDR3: TGTGCCAGCAGTGACGACCCAGCGGGGGGCACAGATACGCAGTATTTT. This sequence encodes CASSDDPAGGTDTQYF.

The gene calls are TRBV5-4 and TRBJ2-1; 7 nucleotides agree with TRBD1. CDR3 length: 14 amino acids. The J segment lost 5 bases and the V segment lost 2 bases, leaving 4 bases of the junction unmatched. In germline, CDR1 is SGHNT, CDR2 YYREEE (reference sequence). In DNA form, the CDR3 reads TGTGCCAGCAGCTTAGGGACAGAACACAATGAGCAGTTCTTC. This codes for CASSLGTEHNEQFF.

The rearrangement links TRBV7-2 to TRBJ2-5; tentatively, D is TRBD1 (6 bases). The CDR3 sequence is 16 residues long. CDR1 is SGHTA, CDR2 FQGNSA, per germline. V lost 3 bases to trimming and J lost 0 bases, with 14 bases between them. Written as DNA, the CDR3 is TGTGCCAGCAGCTTGAGGACAGTGGAGTACCAAGAGACCCAGTACTTC. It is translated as CASSLRTVEYQETQYF. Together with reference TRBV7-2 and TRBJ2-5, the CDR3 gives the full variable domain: GAGVSQSPSNKVTEKGKDVELRCDPISGHTALYWYRQSLGQGLEFLIYFQGNSAPDKSGLPSDRFSAERTGGSVSTLTIQRTQQEDSAVYLCASSLRTVEYQETQYFGPGTRLLVL.

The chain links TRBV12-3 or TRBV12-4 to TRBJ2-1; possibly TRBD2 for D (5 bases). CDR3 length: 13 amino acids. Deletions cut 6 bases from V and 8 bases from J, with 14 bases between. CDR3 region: CASSHIAFDEQFF. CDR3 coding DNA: TGTGCCAGCAGCCACATAGCGTTCGATGAGCAGTTCTTC.

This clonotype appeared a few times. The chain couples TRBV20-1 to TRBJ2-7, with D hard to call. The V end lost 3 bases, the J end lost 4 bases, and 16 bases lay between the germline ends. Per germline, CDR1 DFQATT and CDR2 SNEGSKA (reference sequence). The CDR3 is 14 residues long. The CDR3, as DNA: TGCAGTGCTAGTCCTCGGTTTCTGTCTTACGAGCAGTACTTC. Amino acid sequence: CSASPRFLSYEQYF.

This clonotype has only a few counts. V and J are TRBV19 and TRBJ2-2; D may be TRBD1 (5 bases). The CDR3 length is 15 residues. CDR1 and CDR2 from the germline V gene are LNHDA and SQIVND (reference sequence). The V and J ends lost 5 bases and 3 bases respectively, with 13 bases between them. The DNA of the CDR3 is TGTGCCAGTAGTCATTGGGGCTGGGACACCGGGGAGCTGTTTTTT. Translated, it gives CASSHWGWDTGELFF.

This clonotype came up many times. The CDR3 DNA follows: TGTGCCAGCAGAAGACTAGCGGGACCATCCACAGATACGCAGTATTTT. It codes for CASRRLAGPSTDTQYF. This chain uses TRBV7-6 with TRBJ2-3; 11 nucleotides match TRBD2. This CDR3 is built from 16 residues. V shed 6 bases, J shed 2 bases, and the junction held 7 bases outside the gene matches. Germline V gene lookup returns CDR1 SGHVS and CDR2 FNYEAQ.

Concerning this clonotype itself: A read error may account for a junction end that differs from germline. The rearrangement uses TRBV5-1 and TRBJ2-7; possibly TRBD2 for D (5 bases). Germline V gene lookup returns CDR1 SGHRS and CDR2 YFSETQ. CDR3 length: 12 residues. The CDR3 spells CASTPGLDEQYF. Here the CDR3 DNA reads TGCGCTAGCACCCCAGGACTGGATGAGCAGTACTTC.

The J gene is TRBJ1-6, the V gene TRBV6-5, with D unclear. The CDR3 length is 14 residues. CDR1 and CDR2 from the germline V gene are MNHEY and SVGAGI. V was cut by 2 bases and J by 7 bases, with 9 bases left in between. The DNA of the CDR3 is TGTGCCAGCAGTTACGCACGGCGGAATTCACCCCTCCACTTT. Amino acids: CASSYARRNSPLHF.

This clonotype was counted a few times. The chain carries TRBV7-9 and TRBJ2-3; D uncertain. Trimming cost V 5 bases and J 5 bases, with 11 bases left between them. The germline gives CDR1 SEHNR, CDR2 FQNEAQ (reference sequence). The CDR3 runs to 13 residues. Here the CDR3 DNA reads TGTGCCAGCAGCCGCCTACAGCTAGATACGCAGTATTTT. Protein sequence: CASSRLQLDTQYF.

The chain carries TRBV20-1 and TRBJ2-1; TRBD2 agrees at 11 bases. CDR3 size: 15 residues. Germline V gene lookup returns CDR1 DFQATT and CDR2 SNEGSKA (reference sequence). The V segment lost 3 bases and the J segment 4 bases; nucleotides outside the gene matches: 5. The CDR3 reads CSARGGLAAYNEQFF. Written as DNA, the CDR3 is TGCAGTGCTAGGGGGGGACTAGCGGCATACAATGAGCAGTTCTTC.

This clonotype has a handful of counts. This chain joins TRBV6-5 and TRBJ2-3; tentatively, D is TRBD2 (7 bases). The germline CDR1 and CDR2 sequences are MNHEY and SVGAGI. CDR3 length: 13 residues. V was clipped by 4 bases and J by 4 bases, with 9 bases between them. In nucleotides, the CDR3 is TGTGCCAGCAGTTCGGGGGGCGCAGATACGCAGTATTTT. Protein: CASSSGGADTQYF.

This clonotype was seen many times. CDR3 DNA sequence: TGCGCCAGCAGCTTGGAGTGGGGACCTAACTATGGCTACACCTTC. Protein product: CASSLEWGPNYGYTF. V usage is TRBV5-1 and J usage is TRBJ1-2; a weak D match, TRBD1 (5 bases). The CDR3 loop spans 15 amino acids. Per germline, CDR1 SGHRS and CDR2 YFSETQ. V lost 0 bases and J lost 0, with 9 bases in between. The full variable domain, in which reference TRBV5-1 and TRBJ1-2 provide the parts outside the CDR3, is KAGVTQTPRYLIKTRGQQVTLSCSPISGHRSVSWYQQTPGQGLQFLFEYFSETQRNKGNFPGRFSGRQFSNSRSEMNVSTLELGDSALYLCASSLEWGPNYGYTFGSGTRLTVV.

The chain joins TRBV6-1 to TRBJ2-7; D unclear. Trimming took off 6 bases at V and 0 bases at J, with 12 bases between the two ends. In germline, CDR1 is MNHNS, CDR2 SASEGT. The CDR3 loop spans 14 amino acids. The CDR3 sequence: CASSRAIVSYEQYF. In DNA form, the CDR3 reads TGTGCCAGCAGCCGTGCCATTGTCTCCTACGAGCAGTACTTC.